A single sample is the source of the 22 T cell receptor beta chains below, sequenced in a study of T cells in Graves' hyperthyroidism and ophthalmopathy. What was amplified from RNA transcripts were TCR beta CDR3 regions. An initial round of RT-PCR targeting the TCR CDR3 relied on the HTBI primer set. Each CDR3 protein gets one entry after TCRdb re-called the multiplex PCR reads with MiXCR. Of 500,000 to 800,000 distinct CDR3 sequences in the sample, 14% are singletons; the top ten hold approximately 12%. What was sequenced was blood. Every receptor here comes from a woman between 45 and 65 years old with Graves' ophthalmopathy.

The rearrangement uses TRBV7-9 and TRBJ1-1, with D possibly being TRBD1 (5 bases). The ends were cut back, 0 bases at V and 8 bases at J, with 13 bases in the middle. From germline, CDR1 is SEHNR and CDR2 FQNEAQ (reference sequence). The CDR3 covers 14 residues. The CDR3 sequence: CASSLAEIRTEAFF. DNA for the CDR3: TGTGCCAGCAGCTTAGCCGAAATTAGGACAGAAGCTTTCTTT.

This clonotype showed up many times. The CDR3 nucleotides read TGTGCCAGCAGCCCTCAAGCGGGAGTGAGAAACATTCAGTACTTC. Translated, it gives CASSPQAGVRNIQYF. The rearrangement links TRBV3-2 to TRBJ2-4; the table's D call, TRBD2, has no DNA check behind it. TRBV3-2 is designated a pseudogene. The CDR3 is made up of 15 amino acids.

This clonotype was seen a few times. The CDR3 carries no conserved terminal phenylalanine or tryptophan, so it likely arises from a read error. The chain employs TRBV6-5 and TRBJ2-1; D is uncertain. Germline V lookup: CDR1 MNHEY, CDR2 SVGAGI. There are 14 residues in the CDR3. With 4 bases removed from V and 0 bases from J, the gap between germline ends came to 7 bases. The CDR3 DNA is TGTGCCAGCAGTTCCCGGGTCTCCTACAATGAGCAGTTCTCC. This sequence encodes CASSSRVSYNEQFS.

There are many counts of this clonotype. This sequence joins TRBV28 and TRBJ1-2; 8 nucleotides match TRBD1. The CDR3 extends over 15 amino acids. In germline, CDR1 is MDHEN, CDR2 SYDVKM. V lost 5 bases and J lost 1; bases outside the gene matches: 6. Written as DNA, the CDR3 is TGTGCCAGCAGTGGGTCGGACAGGGTTAACTATGGCTACACCTTC. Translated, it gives CASSGSDRVNYGYTF.

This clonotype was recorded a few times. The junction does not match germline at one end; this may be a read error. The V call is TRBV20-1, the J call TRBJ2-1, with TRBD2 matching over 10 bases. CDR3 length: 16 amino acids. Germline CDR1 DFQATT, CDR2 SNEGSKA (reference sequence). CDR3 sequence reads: CSARSLAGDSDNEQFF. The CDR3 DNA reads TGCAGTGCTAGAAGTCTAGCGGGAGACTCCGACAATGAGCAGTTCTTC.

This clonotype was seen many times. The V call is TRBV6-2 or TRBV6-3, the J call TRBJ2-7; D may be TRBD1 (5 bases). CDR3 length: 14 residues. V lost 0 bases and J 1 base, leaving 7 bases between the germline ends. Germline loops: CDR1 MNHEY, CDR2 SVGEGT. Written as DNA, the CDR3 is TGTGCCAGCAGTTACTCACGACAGTCCTACGAGCAGTACTTC. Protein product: CASSYSRQSYEQYF.

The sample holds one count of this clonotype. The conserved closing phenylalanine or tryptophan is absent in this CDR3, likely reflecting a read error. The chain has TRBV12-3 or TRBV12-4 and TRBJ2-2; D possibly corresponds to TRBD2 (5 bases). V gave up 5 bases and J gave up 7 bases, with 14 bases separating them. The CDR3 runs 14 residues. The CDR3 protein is CASSVGLPGGELFL. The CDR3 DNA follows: TGTGCCAGCAGTGTCGGACTCCCGGGCGGGGAGCTGTTTCTT.

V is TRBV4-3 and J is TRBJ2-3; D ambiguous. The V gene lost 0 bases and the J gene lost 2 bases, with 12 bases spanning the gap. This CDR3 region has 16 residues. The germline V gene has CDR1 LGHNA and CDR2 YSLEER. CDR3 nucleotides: TGCGCCAGCAGCCAAGATCCGATTGGAGTCACAGATACGCAGTATTTT. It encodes CASSQDPIGVTDTQYF.

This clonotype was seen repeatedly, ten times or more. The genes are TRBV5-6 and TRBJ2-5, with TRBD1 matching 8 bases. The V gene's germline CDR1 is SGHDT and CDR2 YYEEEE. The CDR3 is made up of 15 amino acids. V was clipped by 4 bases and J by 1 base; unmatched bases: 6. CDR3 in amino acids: CASSVGQATQETQYF. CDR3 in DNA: TGTGCCAGCAGCGTGGGACAGGCCACCCAAGAGACCCAGTACTTC.

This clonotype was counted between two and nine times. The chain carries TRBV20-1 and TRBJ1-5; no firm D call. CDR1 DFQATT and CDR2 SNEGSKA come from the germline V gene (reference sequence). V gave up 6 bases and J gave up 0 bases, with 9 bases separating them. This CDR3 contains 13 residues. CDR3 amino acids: CSAPDPSNQPQHF. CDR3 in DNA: TGCAGTGCCCCGGACCCTAGCAATCAGCCCCAGCATTTT.

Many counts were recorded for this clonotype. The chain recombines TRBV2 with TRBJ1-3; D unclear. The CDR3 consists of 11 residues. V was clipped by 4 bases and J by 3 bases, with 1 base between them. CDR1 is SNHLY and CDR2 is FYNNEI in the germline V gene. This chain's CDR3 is CASSVGNTIYF. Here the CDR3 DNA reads TGTGCCAGCAGTGTTGGAAACACCATATATTTT.

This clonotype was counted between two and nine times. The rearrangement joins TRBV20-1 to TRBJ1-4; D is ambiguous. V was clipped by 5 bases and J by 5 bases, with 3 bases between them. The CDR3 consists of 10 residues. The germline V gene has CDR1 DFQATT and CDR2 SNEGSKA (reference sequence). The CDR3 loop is CSASNEKLFF. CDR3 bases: TGCAGTGCTTCGAATGAAAAACTGTTTTTT.

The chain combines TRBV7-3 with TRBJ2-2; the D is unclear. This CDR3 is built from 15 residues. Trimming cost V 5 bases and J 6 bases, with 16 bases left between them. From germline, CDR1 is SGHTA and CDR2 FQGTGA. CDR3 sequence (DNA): TGTGCCAGCAGCCCGACCAATATGGCATCCGGGGAGCTGTTTTTT. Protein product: CASSPTNMASGELFF.

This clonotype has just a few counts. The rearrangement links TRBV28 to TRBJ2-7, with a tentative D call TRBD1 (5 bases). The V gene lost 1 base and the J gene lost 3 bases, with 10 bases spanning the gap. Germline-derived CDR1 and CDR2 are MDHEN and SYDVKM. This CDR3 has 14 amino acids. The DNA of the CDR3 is TGTGCCAGCAGTTTATTACAGGATCGCTACGAGCAGTACTTC. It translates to CASSLLQDRYEQYF.

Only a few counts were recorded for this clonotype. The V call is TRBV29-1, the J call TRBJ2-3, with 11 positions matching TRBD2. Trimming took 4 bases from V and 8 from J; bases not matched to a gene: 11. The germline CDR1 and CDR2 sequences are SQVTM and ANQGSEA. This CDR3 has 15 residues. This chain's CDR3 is CSVGGTSGSSGTQYF. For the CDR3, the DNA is TGCAGCGTTGGTGGGACTAGCGGATCGTCGGGTACGCAGTATTTT.

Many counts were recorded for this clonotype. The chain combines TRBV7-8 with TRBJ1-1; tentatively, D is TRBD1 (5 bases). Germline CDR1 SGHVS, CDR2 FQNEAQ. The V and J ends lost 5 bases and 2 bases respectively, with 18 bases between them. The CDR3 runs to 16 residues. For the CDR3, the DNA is TGTGCCAGCAGCGGGTTAAGGTCAGGGCGAAACACTGAAGCTTTCTTT. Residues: CASSGLRSGRNTEAFF.

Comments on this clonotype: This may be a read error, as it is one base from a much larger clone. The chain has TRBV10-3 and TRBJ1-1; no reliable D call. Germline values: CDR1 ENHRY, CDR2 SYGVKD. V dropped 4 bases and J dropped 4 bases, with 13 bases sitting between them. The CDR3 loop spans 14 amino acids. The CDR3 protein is CAISGGNLGTEAFF. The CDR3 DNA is TGTGCCATCAGTGGTGGGAATCTCGGCACTGAAGCTTTCTTT.

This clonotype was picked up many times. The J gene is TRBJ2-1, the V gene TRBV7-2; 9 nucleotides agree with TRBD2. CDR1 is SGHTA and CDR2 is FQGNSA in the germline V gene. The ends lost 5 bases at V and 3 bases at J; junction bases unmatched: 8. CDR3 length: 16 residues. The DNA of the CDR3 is TGTGCCAGCAGCCCACGAACTAGCGGGTTCTACAATGAGCAGTTCTTC. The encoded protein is CASSPRTSGFYNEQFF.

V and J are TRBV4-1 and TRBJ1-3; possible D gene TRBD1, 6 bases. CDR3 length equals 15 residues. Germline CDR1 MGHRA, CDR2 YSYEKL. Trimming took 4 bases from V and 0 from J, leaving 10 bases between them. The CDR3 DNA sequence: TGCGCCAGCAGCCCCCTGACAGGCTCTGGAAACACCATATATTTT. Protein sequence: CASSPLTGSGNTIYF.

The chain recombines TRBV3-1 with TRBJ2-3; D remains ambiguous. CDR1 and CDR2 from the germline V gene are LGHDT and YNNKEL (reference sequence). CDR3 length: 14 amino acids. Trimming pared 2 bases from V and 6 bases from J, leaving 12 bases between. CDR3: CASSQSSSGDTQYF. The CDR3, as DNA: TGTGCCAGCAGCCAATCCTCAAGTGGGGATACGCAGTATTTT.

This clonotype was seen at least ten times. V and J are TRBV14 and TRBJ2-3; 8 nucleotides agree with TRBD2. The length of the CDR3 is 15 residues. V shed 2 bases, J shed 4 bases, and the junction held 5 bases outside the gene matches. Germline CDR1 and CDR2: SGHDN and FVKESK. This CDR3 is CASSQRAGEPDTQYF. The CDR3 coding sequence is TGTGCCAGCAGCCAAAGAGCGGGAGAACCAGATACGCAGTATTTT.

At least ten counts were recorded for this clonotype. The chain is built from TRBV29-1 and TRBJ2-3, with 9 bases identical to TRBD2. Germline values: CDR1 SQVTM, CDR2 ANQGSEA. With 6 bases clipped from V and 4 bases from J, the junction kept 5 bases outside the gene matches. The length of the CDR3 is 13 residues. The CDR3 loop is CSVTGLASDTQYF. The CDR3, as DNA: TGCAGCGTCACGGGACTAGCATCAGATACGCAGTATTTT.